What follows are 15 T cell receptor beta chains derived from one specimen sequenced in a study of molecular identifiers for immune sequencing clone quantification. MiXCR, applied by TCRdb to the PCR reads, yields one record per CDR3 protein. The table has 250,000 to 350,000 distinct CDR3 sequences, about a fifth seen once; the top ten hold 0.81%. The sample consisted of naive CD8+ T cells from blood, with Jurkat cell RNA spiked in. Noted subset: FACS-sorted CD8+CD4-CCR7+CD45RA+ naive T cells. Receptors originate from a human donor in good health. Some libraries in this study had Jurkat cell RNA spiked in.

The gene calls are TRBV29-1 and TRBJ1-2; a weak D match, TRBD1 (5 bases). Germline lookup yields CDR1 SQVTM and CDR2 ANQGSEA. CDR3 size: 13 residues. V was clipped by 4 bases and J by 3 bases, with 12 bases between them. CDR3 DNA: TGCAGCGTTGGGGACGGGGCAGACTATGGCTACACCTTC. Translation: CSVGDGADYGYTF.

This clonotype was recorded many times. The rearrangement joins TRBV6-5 to TRBJ1-1; D is possibly TRBD1 (6 bases). Trimming pared 2 bases from V and 4 bases from J, leaving 14 bases between. Germline CDR1 reads MNHEY; CDR2 reads SVGAGI. The length of the CDR3 is 15 residues. DNA for the CDR3: TGTGCCAGCAGTTACGCAATAGGGGGAGTCACTGAAGCTTTCTTT. Amino acids: CASSYAIGGVTEAFF.

This clonotype occurred many times. V usage is TRBV12-3 or TRBV12-4 and J usage is TRBJ2-5; TRBD2 matches 13 bases. V shed 6 bases, J shed 2 bases, and the junction held 6 bases outside the gene matches. This CDR3 has 16 residues. CDR3 protein: CASRGGLAGVQETQYF. CDR3 DNA sequence: TGTGCCAGCAGGGGCGGACTAGCGGGGGTTCAAGAGACCCAGTACTTC.

Notes on this clonotype: This may come from a read error, since a much larger clone is one base off. The chain is built from TRBV7-6 and TRBJ1-5; no reliable D call. The CDR3 spans 13 residues. The germline gives CDR1 SGHVS, CDR2 FNYEAQ. CDR3 DNA: TGTGCCGGCAGCTTAGGAATTAATCAGCCCCAGCATTTT. Translation gives CAGSLGINQPQHF.

With regard to this clonotype: Given a much more abundant clone one base away, this may be a read error. This chain joins TRBV7-9 and TRBJ2-7; 11 bases match TRBD2. J lost 7 bases, V lost 5 bases, and 7 bases had no gene match. This CDR3 contains 14 residues. Looked up from germline, CDR1 is SEHNR and CDR2 is FQNEAQ (reference sequence). The CDR3 DNA follows: TGTGCCAGCAGCCCACTGGGACTAGCGGAAGAGCAGTACTTC. The encoded protein is CASSPLGLAEEQYF. Variable domain in full (rest from reference TRBV7-9 and TRBJ2-7): DTGVSQNPRHKITKRGQNVTFRCDPISEHNRLYWYRQTLGQGPEFLTYFQNEAQLEKSRLLSDRFSAERPKGSFSTLEIQRTEQGDSAMYLCASSPLGLAEEQYFGPGTRLTVT.

This clonotype was counted ten times or more. V and J are TRBV3-1 and TRBJ2-2; 7 bases map to TRBD2. Germline V gene data show CDR1 as LGHDT and CDR2 as YNNKEL (reference sequence). CDR3 length: 17 amino acids. With V trimmed by 1 base and J by 1 base, 6 bases remained unmatched. The CDR3 sequence: CASSQVGAGMNTGELFF. The CDR3, as DNA: TGTGCCAGCAGCCAAGTAGGAGCGGGGATGAACACCGGGGAGCTGTTTTTT.

In this sample, this clonotype turned up many times. This sequence joins TRBV13 and TRBJ2-7, with D possibly being TRBD2 (5 bases). The CDR3 has 14 amino acids. In germline, CDR1 is PRHDT, CDR2 FYEKMQ (reference sequence). V was shortened by 5 bases and J by 7 bases, with 18 bases between the two germline ends. CDR3 region: CASSLLTEPGEQYF. The CDR3 coding sequence is TGTGCCAGCAGCCTTCTCACGGAGCCGGGAGAGCAGTACTTC.

This clonotype was counted between two and nine times. The rearrangement uses TRBV3-1 and TRBJ2-1; 9 bases line up with TRBD1. V lost 2 bases to trimming and J lost 3 bases; unmatched junction nucleotides: 11. The CDR3 consists of 18 residues. CDR1 is LGHDT, CDR2 YNNKEL, per germline (reference sequence). The CDR3: CASSQFVSGTGYYNEQFF. In nucleotides, the CDR3 is TGTGCCAGCAGCCAATTCGTTAGTGGGACAGGGTACTACAATGAGCAGTTCTTC.

This clonotype was observed many times. The CDR3 spells CAWTYGHLNTEAFF. Here the CDR3 DNA reads TGTGCCTGGACATATGGACACTTGAACACTGAAGCTTTCTTT. The rearrangement links TRBV30 to TRBJ1-1; perhaps TRBD1 as D (5 bases). V lost 4 bases to trimming and J lost 0 bases, with 12 bases between them. Germline V CDR1 and CDR2: GTSNPN, SVGIG (reference sequence). The CDR3 contains 14 residues. The full variable domain, with the rest looked up from reference TRBV30 and TRBJ1-1, is SQTIHQWPATLVQPVGSPLSLECTVEGTSNPNLYWYRQAAGRGLQLLFYSVGIGQISSEVPQNLSASRPQDRQFILSSKKLLLSDSGFYLCAWTYGHLNTEAFFGQGTRLTVV.

In this sample, this clonotype turned up a few times. The chain links TRBV27 to TRBJ2-1, with 9 bases fitting TRBD1. The V and J ends lost 3 bases and 8 bases, in that order; junction bases with no gene match: 8. The CDR3 length is 15 residues. Germline V lookup: CDR1 MNHEY, CDR2 SMNVEV (reference sequence). The CDR3 region has the DNA TGTGCCAGCAGTTTTTTACAGGGGGCGATAGATGAGCAGTTCTTC. This encodes CASSFLQGAIDEQFF.

This clonotype came up many times. J is TRBJ2-1 and V is TRBV29-1; 8 bases are shared with TRBD2. V shed 3 bases, J shed 6 bases, and the junction held 7 bases outside the gene matches. CDR3 length: 14 residues. CDR1 and CDR2 from the germline V gene are SQVTM and ANQGSEA. CDR3: CSVDGAGVGNEQFF. As DNA, the CDR3 is TGCAGCGTTGATGGAGCGGGAGTAGGCAATGAGCAGTTCTTC.

Many counts were recorded for this clonotype. This chain joins TRBV20-1 and TRBJ1-2; D perhaps matches TRBD1 (5 bases). Trimming left V 1 base short and J 8 bases short, with 23 bases between. CDR1 is DFQATT and CDR2 is SNEGSKA in the germline V gene (reference sequence). The CDR3 length is 16 residues. CDR3: CSARVPVTGPHRGYTF. The CDR3 nucleotides are TGCAGTGCTAGAGTTCCGGTAACAGGTCCCCATAGGGGCTACACCTTC.

The table lists this clonotype with many counts. The chain employs TRBV7-9 and TRBJ2-3; D gene unclear. Germline V lookup: CDR1 SEHNR, CDR2 FQNEAQ (reference sequence). The length of the CDR3 is 14 residues. V was clipped by 5 bases and J by 2 bases, with 11 bases between them. CDR3 nucleotides: TGTGCCAGCAGCCCAACCCATAACACAGATACGCAGTATTTT. It codes for CASSPTHNTDTQYF.

Many counts were recorded for this clonotype. V is TRBV3-1 and J is TRBJ2-3; D not resolved. The ends were cut back, 0 bases at V and 5 bases at J, with 3 bases in the middle. The CDR3 runs to 12 residues. Per the germline V gene, CDR1 is LGHDT and CDR2 is YNNKEL (reference sequence). CDR3 in amino acids: CASSQDIDTQYF. The CDR3 DNA follows: TGTGCCAGCAGCCAAGACATAGATACGCAGTATTTT.

Concerning this clonotype itself: This sequence may be a read error, since a much larger clone differs from it by one base. The genes are TRBV29-1 and TRBJ1-1, with no clear D. Germline V CDR1 and CDR2: SQVTM, ANQGSEA. This CDR3 comprises 12 residues. CDR3 sequence: CGAEAEGPEAFF. The CDR3 DNA reads TGCGGCGCCGAGGCGGAGGGCCCTGAAGCTTTCTTT.